Presented here are 8 T cell receptor beta chains from one specimen sequenced in a study of CXCR3-negative and CXCR3-positive naive CD8 T cells. Broader study findings: Naive cells that were CXCR3-positive had more hydrophobic TRB CDR3s (compared with CXCR3-negative naive cells).

UMI-labeled 5' RACE TRB cDNA libraries were prepared from the cells. TCRdb reprocessed the 5' RACE reads, keeping one entry per CDR3 protein, no DNA. Recorded for this sample: 140,000 to 150,000 distinct CDR3 sequences. Their antigens remain unidentified. What was sequenced was naive CXCR3+ CD8+ T cells from blood. The sample's subset: CD45RO-CCR7+CD27+CD95- naive CD8+ T cells expressing CXCR3 (TNR3+). The source is a human donor in good health. Some clones in this sample may be carry-over from other donors' samples.

The chain is built from TRBV5-1 and TRBJ2-5. Germline V lookup: CDR1 SGHRS, CDR2 YFSETQ. The CDR3 covers 16 residues. The CDR3: CASSFHLDKTTRHKYF.

The rearrangement joins TRBV7-2 to TRBJ2-7. In germline, CDR1 is SGHTA, CDR2 FQGNSA. The CDR3 runs 13 residues. The CDR3 sequence: CASSSAESYEQYF.

The gene calls are TRBV7-3 and TRBJ2-2; TCRdb picks TRBD1, but there is no DNA to check that call. Germline CDR1 is SGHTA and CDR2 is FQGTGA. CDR3 size: 13 residues. The CDR3 protein is CASSPQGIGELFF.

The chain links TRBV4-1 to TRBJ2-7; the TCRdb call, TRBD1, lacks DNA for checking. This CDR3 has 17 amino acids. Germline lookup yields CDR1 MGHRA and CDR2 YSYEKL. The CDR3 sequence: CASSQTRGPGGPYEQYF.

J is TRBJ1-5 and V is TRBV16. Per germline, CDR1 KGHSY and CDR2 FQNENV. The CDR3 has 17 amino acids. The CDR3 sequence: CASSPVAGGNGNQPQHF. The complete variable domain, with remaining parts taken from reference TRBV16 and TRBJ1-5, reads GEEVAQTPKHLVRGEGQKAKLYCAPIKGHSYVFWYQQVLKNEFKFLISFQNENVFDETGMPKERFSAKCLPNSPCSLEIQATKLEDSAVYFCASSPVAGGNGNQPQHFGDGTRLSIL.

The chain employs TRBV7-9 and TRBJ2-7; TCRdb returns TRBD1, unconfirmable since there is no DNA. The CDR3 contains 14 residues. Germline lookup yields CDR1 SEHNR and CDR2 FQNEAQ (reference sequence). CDR3 protein: CASSSWTDSYEQYF.

The chain carries TRBV20-1 and TRBJ2-6; as DNA is missing, the TRBD1 call by TCRdb cannot be tested. Germline V gene sequence: CDR1 DFQATT, CDR2 SNEGSKA (reference sequence). The CDR3 has 18 amino acids. Here the CDR3 reads CSASHRKDRGSGANVLTF.

This chain joins TRBV19 and TRBJ1-5; the TCRdb call, TRBD1, lacks DNA for checking. The CDR3 runs to 15 residues. Germline V lookup: CDR1 LNHDA, CDR2 SQIVND (reference sequence). The CDR3 is CASKLVDRGHQPQHF.